These 7 T cell receptor beta chains share one sample of origin, sequenced in a study of cytomegalovirus exposure and HLA in healthy donors. The study ran its PCR with 60 Vbeta and 13 Jbeta primers. Clones were read by immunoSEQ multiplex PCR, and TCRdb kept only the in-frame ones, dropping some. The table shows about 94,000 clones, with more than 60% occurring only once. The sample comprised PBMCs. These receptors were taken from a man aged 25 to 40 in good health and CMV-seronegative.

The chain links TRBV5-4 to TRBJ2-1; 10 positions agree with TRBD2. Trimming removed 2 bases from V and 2 bases from J; junction bases left unmatched: 1. The CDR3 consists of 15 residues. CDR1 and CDR2 from the germline V gene are SGHNT and YYREEE (reference sequence). The CDR3 DNA is TGTGCCAGCAGCTTCGGGACTAGCGCCTACAATGAGCAGTTCTTC. Its protein product is CASSFGTSAYNEQFF.

V and J are TRBV6-4 and TRBJ2-3, with D tentatively TRBD2 (6 bases). V was shortened by 0 bases and J by 0 bases, with 10 bases between the two germline ends. The germline gives CDR1 MRHNA, CDR2 SNTAGT. This CDR3 region has 16 residues. The CDR3 coding sequence is TGTGCCAGCAGTGACTCTAGCGGTCCTAGCACAGATACGCAGTATTTT. This gives the protein CASSDSSGPSTDTQYF.

This chain connects TRBV4-1 to TRBJ2-7; tentatively, D is TRBD2 (6 bases). Germline V gene data show CDR1 as MGHRA and CDR2 as YSYEKL. This CDR3 has 15 residues. The V and J ends lost 2 bases and 2 bases respectively, with 13 bases between them. CDR3 nucleotide sequence: TGCGCCAGCAGCCAACTCGGGGGACTTCCCTACGAGCAGTACTTC. It codes for CASSQLGGLPYEQYF.

Only a few counts were recorded for this clone. V gene TRBV11-2 combines with J gene TRBJ2-1, with 8 bases matching TRBD1. This CDR3 has 16 amino acids. Germline V gene lookup returns CDR1 SGHAT and CDR2 FQNNGV. V shed 3 bases and J 10 bases; nucleotides not matched to a gene: 14. In nucleotides, the CDR3 is TGTGCCAGCAGCTTGTTTTCCGTTAGGACAGGGATAGAGCAGTTCTTC. Translation: CASSLFSVRTGIEQFF.

This clone came up a few times. The J gene is TRBJ2-5, the V gene TRBV4-3, with D perhaps TRBD2 (6 bases). The CDR3 spans 17 residues. The V end was cut by 1 base, the J end by 5 bases, with 20 bases between. CDR1 is LGHNA, CDR2 YSLEER, per germline. Here the CDR3 DNA reads TGCGCCAGCAGCCAAGGGGGTGGGACTCTTAAGGGGGAGACCCAGTACTTC. Protein: CASSQGGGTLKGETQYF.

This chain connects TRBV21-1 to TRBJ1-1; TRBD1, the table's D call, lacks a check against the DNA. TRBV21-1 is noted as a pseudogene. The CDR3 extends over 15 amino acids. The CDR3 nucleotides are TGTGCCAGCAGCAAAGAGGACAGGGAAGACACTGAAGCTTTCTTT. Translation: CASSKEDREDTEAFF.

This chain joins TRBV10-1 and TRBJ1-6; a possible D gene is TRBD1 (6 bases). The CDR3 spans 15 residues. Germline loops: CDR1 WNHNN, CDR2 SYGVQD (reference sequence). Between the trimmed V and J ends, which lost 6 bases and 5 bases, there was a span of 14 bases. Here the CDR3 DNA reads TGCGCCAGCAGCGCTAGACAGGAGAATAATTCACCCCTCCACTTT. This codes for CASSARQENNSPLHF.